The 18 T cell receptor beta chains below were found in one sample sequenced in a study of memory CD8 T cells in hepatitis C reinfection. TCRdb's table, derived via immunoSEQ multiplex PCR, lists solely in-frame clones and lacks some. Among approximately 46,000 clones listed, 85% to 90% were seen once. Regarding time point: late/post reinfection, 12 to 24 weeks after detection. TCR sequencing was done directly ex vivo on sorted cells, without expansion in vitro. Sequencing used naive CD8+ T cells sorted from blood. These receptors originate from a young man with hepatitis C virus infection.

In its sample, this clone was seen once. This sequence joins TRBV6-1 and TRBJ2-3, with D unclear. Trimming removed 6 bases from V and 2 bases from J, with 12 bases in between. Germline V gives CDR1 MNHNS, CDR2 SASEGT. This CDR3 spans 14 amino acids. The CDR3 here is CASRHETLTDTQYF. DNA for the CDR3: TGTGCCAGCAGACATGAGACACTCACAGATACGCAGTATTTT.

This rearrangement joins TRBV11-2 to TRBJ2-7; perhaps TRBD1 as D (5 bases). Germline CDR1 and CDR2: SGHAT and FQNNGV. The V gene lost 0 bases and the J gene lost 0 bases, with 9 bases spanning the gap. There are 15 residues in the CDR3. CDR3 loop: CASSLEVDSSYEQYF. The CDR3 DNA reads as TGTGCCAGCAGCTTAGAGGTTGACAGCTCCTACGAGCAGTACTTC.

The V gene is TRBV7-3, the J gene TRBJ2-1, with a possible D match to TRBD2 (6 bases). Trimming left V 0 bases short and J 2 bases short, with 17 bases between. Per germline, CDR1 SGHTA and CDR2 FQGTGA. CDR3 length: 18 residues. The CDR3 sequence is CASSLTLVGGRTYNEQFF. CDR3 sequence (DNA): TGTGCCAGCAGCTTAACGTTAGTGGGAGGAAGAACCTACAATGAGCAGTTCTTC.

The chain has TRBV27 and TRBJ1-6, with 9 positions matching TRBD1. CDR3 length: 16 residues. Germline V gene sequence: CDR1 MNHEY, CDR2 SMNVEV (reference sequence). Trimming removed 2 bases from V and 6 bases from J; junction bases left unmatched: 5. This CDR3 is CASSLTRQGVNSPLHF. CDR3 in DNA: TGTGCCAGCAGTTTAACTCGACAGGGGGTTAATTCACCCCTCCACTTT.

CDR3 amino acids: CASSLGGNHGLAGSYEQYF. The CDR3 DNA reads TGTGCCAGCAGCTTAGGGGGGAACCATGGACTAGCGGGCTCCTACGAGCAGTACTTC. The chain carries TRBV13 and TRBJ2-7, with TRBD2 matching 11 bases. Trimming cost V 0 bases and J 0 bases; bases outside gene matches: 10. Germline V lookup: CDR1 PRHDT, CDR2 FYEKMQ (reference sequence). This CDR3 is built from 19 residues. The variable domain in full, completed from reference TRBV13 and TRBJ2-7, reads AAGVIQSPRHLIKEKRETATLKCYPIPRHDTVYWYQQGPGQDPQFLISFYEKMQSDKGSIPDRFSAQQFSDYHSELNMSSLELGDSALYFCASSLGGNHGLAGSYEQYFGPGTRLTVT.

Here the CDR3 reads CASSELAGVTYEQYF. The CDR3 DNA is TGTGCCAGCAGCGAACTAGCGGGAGTTACCTACGAGCAGTACTTC. This chain links TRBV2 with TRBJ2-7, with TRBD2 matching over 11 bases. The CDR3 has 15 residues. Germline values: CDR1 SNHLY, CDR2 FYNNEI. Unmatched junction bases numbered 6, after V lost 6 bases and J lost 2 bases.

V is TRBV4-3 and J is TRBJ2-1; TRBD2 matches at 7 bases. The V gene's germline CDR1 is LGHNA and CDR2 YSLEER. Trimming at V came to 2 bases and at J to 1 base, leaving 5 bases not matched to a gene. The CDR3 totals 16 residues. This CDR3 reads CASSQRLADSYNEQFF. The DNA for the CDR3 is TGCGCCAGCAGCCAACGGCTAGCGGATTCCTACAATGAGCAGTTCTTC.

The CDR3 sequence: CASSLAVHTNTGELFF. DNA for the CDR3: TGTGCCAGCAGCTTGGCGGTCCATACGAACACCGGGGAGCTGTTTTTT. The rearrangement uses TRBV5-6 and TRBJ2-2, with no clear D. V was pared by 0 bases and J by 0 bases, with 9 bases between. CDR3 length: 16 amino acids. CDR1 and CDR2 (germline): SGHDT, YYEEEE.

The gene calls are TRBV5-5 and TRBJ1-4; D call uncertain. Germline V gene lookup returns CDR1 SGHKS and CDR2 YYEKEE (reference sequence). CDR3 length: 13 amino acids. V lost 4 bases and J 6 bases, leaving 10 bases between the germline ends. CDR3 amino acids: CASSPGWDEKLFF. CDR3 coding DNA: TGTGCCAGCAGCCCGGGATGGGATGAAAAACTGTTTTTT.

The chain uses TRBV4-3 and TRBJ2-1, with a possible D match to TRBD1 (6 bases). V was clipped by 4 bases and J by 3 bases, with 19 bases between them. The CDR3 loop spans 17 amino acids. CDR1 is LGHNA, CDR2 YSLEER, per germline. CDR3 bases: TGCGCCAGCAGCCCGCGATATCCGGGACAAGACTACAATGAGCAGTTCTTC. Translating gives CASSPRYPGQDYNEQFF.

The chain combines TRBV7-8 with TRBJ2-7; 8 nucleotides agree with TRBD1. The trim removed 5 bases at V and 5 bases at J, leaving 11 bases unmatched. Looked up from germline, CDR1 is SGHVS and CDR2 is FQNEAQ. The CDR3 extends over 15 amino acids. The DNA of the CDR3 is TGTGCCAGCAGCCTAGGACAGGGAGTTTTCCACGAGCAGTACTTC. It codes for CASSLGQGVFHEQYF.

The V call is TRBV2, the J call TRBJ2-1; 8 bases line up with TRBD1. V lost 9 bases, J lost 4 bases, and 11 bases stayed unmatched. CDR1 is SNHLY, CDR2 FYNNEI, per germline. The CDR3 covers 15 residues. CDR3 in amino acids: CARDRDGISYNEQFF. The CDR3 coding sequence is TGTGCCAGGGACAGGGATGGGATTTCATACAATGAGCAGTTCTTC. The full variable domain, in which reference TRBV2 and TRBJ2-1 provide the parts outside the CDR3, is EPEVTQTPSHQVTQMGQEVILRCVPISNHLYFYWYRQILGQKVEFLVSFYNNEISEKSEIFDDQFSVERPDGSNFTLKIRSTKLEDSAMYFCARDRDGISYNEQFFGPGTRLTVL.

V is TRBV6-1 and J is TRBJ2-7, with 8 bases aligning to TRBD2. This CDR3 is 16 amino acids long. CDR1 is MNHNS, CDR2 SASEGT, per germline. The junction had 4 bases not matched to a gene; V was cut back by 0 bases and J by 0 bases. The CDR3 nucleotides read TGTGCCAGCAGTGAAGCTGTCGGGAGGGCCTCCTACGAGCAGTACTTC. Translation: CASSEAVGRASYEQYF.

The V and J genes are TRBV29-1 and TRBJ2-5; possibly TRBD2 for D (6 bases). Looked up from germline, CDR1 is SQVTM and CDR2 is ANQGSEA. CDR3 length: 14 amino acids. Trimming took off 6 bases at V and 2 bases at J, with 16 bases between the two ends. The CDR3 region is CSVEPIAVQETQYF. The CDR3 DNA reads TGCAGCGTGGAGCCTATAGCGGTGCAAGAGACCCAGTACTTC.

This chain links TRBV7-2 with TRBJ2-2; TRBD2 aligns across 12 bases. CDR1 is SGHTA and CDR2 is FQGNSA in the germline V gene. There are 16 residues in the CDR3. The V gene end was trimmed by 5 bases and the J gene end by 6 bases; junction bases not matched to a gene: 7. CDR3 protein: CASSAPSGGAPGELFF. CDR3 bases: TGTGCCAGCAGCGCCCCTAGCGGGGGGGCCCCCGGGGAGCTGTTTTTT.

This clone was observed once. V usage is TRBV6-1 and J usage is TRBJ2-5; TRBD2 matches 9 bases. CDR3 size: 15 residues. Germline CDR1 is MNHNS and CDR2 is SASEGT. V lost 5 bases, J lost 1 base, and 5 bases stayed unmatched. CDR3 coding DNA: TGTGCCAGCAGTCCTCGCGGGGGGGTCCAAGAGACCCAGTACTTC. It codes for CASSPRGGVQETQYF.

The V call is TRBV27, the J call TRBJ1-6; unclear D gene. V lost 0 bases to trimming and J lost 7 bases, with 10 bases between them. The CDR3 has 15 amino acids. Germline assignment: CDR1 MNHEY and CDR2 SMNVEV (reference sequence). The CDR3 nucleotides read TGTGCCAGCAGTTTATCTGGCAGTACAAATTCACCCCTCCACTTT. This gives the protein CASSLSGSTNSPLHF.

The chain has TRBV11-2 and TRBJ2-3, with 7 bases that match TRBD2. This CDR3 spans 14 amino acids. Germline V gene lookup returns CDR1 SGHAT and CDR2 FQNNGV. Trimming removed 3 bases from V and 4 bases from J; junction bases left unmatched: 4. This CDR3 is CASSFGGGSDTQYF. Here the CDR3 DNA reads TGTGCCAGCAGCTTTGGCGGGGGATCAGATACGCAGTATTTT.